This T cell receptor (beta chain) appears in the sequencing data of a study of graft-versus-host responses after intestinal transplantation (dated by TCRdb to the early 2020s). In the study overall: The transplants that recipients received were multivisceral, liver-intestinal, or isolated intestinal. Every recipient was given anti-thymocyte globulin induction, then maintenance tacrolimus and steroids for about three years. Graft-versus-host and host-versus-graft alloreactive T cell clones were tracked in the graft, circulation and bone marrow after intestinal transplantation using bulk TCR-beta CDR3 sequencing. To identify alloreactive clones, pre-transplant mixed lymphocyte reaction products were sequenced and compared with unstimulated pre-transplant donor and recipient T cells. A cohort of under 30 intestinal transplant recipients, including one retransplant, was enrolled, and a few patients lacking pretransplant specimens were excluded. Donor T cell macrochimerism was defined as a peak of at least 4% donor T cells among recipient peripheral blood mononuclear cells. Rather than being sequenced by the commercial service, samples from a few later patients were sequenced in-house on an Illumina MiSeq and processed with MiXCR.

Explained via the paper, the time point label denotes: cells obtained before transplantation from donor or recipient. CD3+CD4+ and CD3+CD8+ populations were FACS-sorted from unstimulated pre-transplant donor and recipient cells taken from spleen or lymph nodes. As to this clone: Its antigen target is currently unknown. The input lacks base qualities; no much larger clone sits a single base away.

The paper as a whole reports these results and caveats: Conclusions were limited by the relatively low number and heterogeneity of intestinal transplant patients. Early after transplant, peak levels of circulating GvH clones were associated with declines in HvG clones. In the allografts of patients with donor T cell macrochimerism, GvH to HvG T cell clonal ratios were high. GvH clones were detected in recipient bone marrow, and some of these GvH clones were observed earlier in ileal mucosa or blood, consistent with an intestinal mucosal origin.

Library construction relied on the immunoSEQ multiplex PCR assay. For most patients, genomic DNA was isolated with the Qiagen DNeasy Blood and Tissue Kit and shipped frozen to Adaptive Biotechnologies for TCR sequencing. For most patients, high-throughput TCR-beta CDR3 sequencing of genomic DNA was performed by Adaptive Biotechnologies. The study's own analysis went as follows. Adaptive's ImmunoSEQ software supplied the TCR sequencing data for under 20 patients, while MiXCR and VDJtools were used to process a few other patients. To correct CD4 versus CD8 sorting errors, any sequence found in both subsets at a frequency ratio below 5:1 was removed. CDR3 nucleotide sequences shared between donor and recipient were removed because the origin of such sequences could not be assigned. Alloreactive clones required at least 2-fold expansion over unstimulated cells and minimum CFSE-low frequency of 0.002% (template counts) or 0.001% (read counts). Mappable clones were those detected in sequenced pre-transplant spleen, lymph node, or MLR CFSE-low populations of the donor or recipient. The cumulative frequency of alloreactive clones was calculated as a percentage of all sequences, weighted by copy number. Imported from immuneACCESS, the table was reduced by TCRdb to in-frame sequences with V and J called. These copies leave out some clones; in studies compared against another copy, an unresolved V gene accounts for under half, and the cause of the remainder is not known. The V and J calls and clone size are taken from that table; D and trimming were inferred from the DNA. This sample gives roughly 92,000 clones in total; about 87% of them show up just once. Approximately 0.3% of the sample is held by the ten biggest clonotypes.

The source of this sequence is a human donor who was the organ donor for an intestinal transplant. The material sequenced was unstimulated CD4+ T cells sorted from spleen or lymph node cells, taken before transplant.

The nucleotide sequence reads TGCGCCAGCAGCCGACCTAGCGGGAGTGGGGCCGGGGAGCTGTTTTTT. Its translation is CASSRPSGSGAGELFF. Recombination connected TRBV4-1 to TRBJ2-2; TRBD2 aligns with 10 central bases. CDR1 and CDR2 are drawn from the germline V gene: MGHRA, YSYEKL. Trimmed from V: 4 bases; trimmed from J: 6 bases; junction bases lacking a gene match: 8. The CDR3 covers 16 residues, taking in both the cysteine and the phenylalanine. Just CDR3 DNA is preserved here, 48 bases in frame from base 1.